This TCR beta chain is from a study of metastatic and nonmetastatic thyroid tumors. About the study: The comparison covered peripheral blood and tumor or nodule tissue in malignant and benign thyroid patients. Study results and limitations: Benign nodules reportedly had significantly lower TCR beta diversity than malignant thyroid tumors in blood and tumor.

Patients were all untreated before their thyroid surgery. Per the original data handling: The study took CDR3 differences across clinicopathological groups and made a distant-metastasis classifier for papillary thyroid cancer from them. With MiXCR, TCRdb called clones anew from the PCR reads. These V and J calls are TCRdb output, not the study's own analysis. The sample has approximately 12,000 clones, 25% to 30% seen once. This clone was seen many times. Its specificity is unknown. Germline CDR1 LNHDA, CDR2 SQIVND (reference sequence). J was trimmed by 4 bases and V by 7 bases; bases with no gene match: 8. The CDR3 is made up of 15 amino acids.

The rearrangement links TRBV19 to TRBJ2-2; 8 nucleotides align to TRBD1. The material sequenced was tumor tissue. This receptor was identified in a female donor with papillary thyroid cancer or a benign thyroid nodule (not recorded which). Some clones in this sample may be carry-over from other donors' samples. This CDR3 reads CASNQQGAGTGELFF. DNA for the CDR3: TGTGCCAGTAACCAGCAGGGGGCAGGCACCGGGGAGCTGTTTTTT.